What follows describes a single T cell receptor (beta chain). This specimen belongs to a study of blood T cell repertoires in COVID-19. Germline CDR1 and CDR2: SGDLS and YYNGEE. The CDR3 covers 12 residues. Trimming removed 3 bases from V and 14 bases from J; junction bases left unmatched: 6. Repertoires were generated with immunoSEQ multiplex PCR, while TCRdb's copy carries only in-frame clones and drops some. The table has a few hundred thousand clones, 65% to 90% seen once. Sequenced input: peripheral blood. V and J are TRBV9 and TRBJ2-4, with TRBD1 matching over 9 bases. This clonotype was obtained from a human donor in a cohort sampled during active COVID-19. CDR3 protein: CASSGPGTGKYF. The CDR3 DNA reads TGTGCCAGCAGCGGTCCTGGGACAGGGAAGTACTTC.